The rows below give T cell receptor beta chains drawn from one sample of a study of blood T cell repertoires in COVID-19. TCRdb's copy holds only in-frame clones and misses some; the assay was immunoSEQ multiplex PCR. Of about 180,000 clones in the sample, more than 75% were seen once. Material for sequencing was PBMCs or T cells enriched from blood (not recorded which). These receptors were collected from a man aged 55 to 69 who had been exposed to COVID-19. Each CDR3 is given with its conserved first and last residue. A D gene is named only where the DNA matches it firmly. Only part of the rows carry a size: once, few, many, or a class if the clone is expanded.

d_call: .
j_call: TRBJ2-1
clone_size: many
v_call: TRBV9
cdr3_nt: TGTGCCAGCAGCGTAGCCCCCTCCGGCGGGGTAAATGAGCAGTTCTTC
cdr3_aa: CASSVAPSGGVNEQFF

d_call: .
j_call: TRBJ1-5
clone_size: .
v_call: TRBV6-5
cdr3_nt: TGTGCCACGGACAGAACAAGGGCTCAGCCCCAGCATTTT
cdr3_aa: CATDRTRAQPQHF

d_call: .
j_call: TRBJ1-2
clone_size: few
v_call: TRBV19
cdr3_nt: TGTGCCAGTAGTATAGACGCAGGGGAAGATGGCTACACCTTC
cdr3_aa: CASSIDAGEDGYTF

d_call: .
j_call: TRBJ1-5
clone_size: .
v_call: TRBV7-8
cdr3_nt: TGTGCCAGCAGCTTTGACACAGGGAGCAATCAGCCCCAGCATTTT
cdr3_aa: CASSFDTGSNQPQHF

d_call: .
j_call: TRBJ2-1
clone_size: .
v_call: TRBV7-6
cdr3_nt: TGTGCCAGCAGCGCCCCAGGGTTTATCTACAATGAGCAGTTCTTC
cdr3_aa: CASSAPGFIYNEQFF

d_call: .
j_call: TRBJ2-3
clone_size: .
v_call: TRBV16
cdr3_nt: TGTGCCAGCAGCCAATCGATTGGCGGGGTCACAGATACGCAGTATTTT
cdr3_aa: CASSQSIGGVTDTQYF

d_call: .
j_call: TRBJ2-3
clone_size: .
v_call: TRBV28
cdr3_nt: TGTGCCAGCAATGTCCTCGGGGATACGCAGTATTTT
cdr3_aa: CASNVLGDTQYF

d_call: .
j_call: TRBJ2-7
clone_size: .
v_call: TRBV19
cdr3_nt: TGTGCCAGTAGTATTGATGGAGCCTACGAGCAGTACTTC
cdr3_aa: CASSIDGAYEQYF

d_call: TRBD2
j_call: TRBJ2-7
clone_size: .
v_call: TRBV6-5
cdr3_nt: TGTGCCAGCAGTCCCCGGACTAGCGCCTACGAGCAGTACTTC
cdr3_aa: CASSPRTSAYEQYF

d_call: TRBD1
j_call: TRBJ1-4
clone_size: once
v_call: TRBV9
cdr3_nt: TGTGCCAGCAGCGTGGGGGCCGGGACAGGGGTTGAAAAACTGTTTTTT
cdr3_aa: CASSVGAGTGVEKLFF

d_call: TRBD2
j_call: TRBJ2-3
clone_size: .
v_call: TRBV9
cdr3_nt: TGTGCCAGCAGCGCCGGACTAGCGGGGGGGAGCACAGATACGCAGTATTTT
cdr3_aa: CASSAGLAGGSTDTQYF

d_call: .
j_call: TRBJ1-2
clone_size: .
v_call: TRBV6-1
cdr3_nt: TGTGCCAGCAGTGAAGCCGGACGGGCGGGAGGCTACACCTTC
cdr3_aa: CASSEAGRAGGYTF

d_call: .
j_call: TRBJ2-2
clone_size: .
v_call: TRBV9
cdr3_nt: TGTGCCAGCAGCGTCGCCGCTAGCGCCGGGGAGCTGTTTTTT
cdr3_aa: CASSVAASAGELFF

d_call: TRBD2
j_call: TRBJ2-7
clone_size: .
v_call: TRBV5-1
cdr3_nt: TGCGCCAGCAGCTCGGGACTAGCGGGAGGGCCGGAGTCCTACGAGCAGTACTTC
cdr3_aa: CASSSGLAGGPESYEQYF

d_call: .
j_call: TRBJ1-6
clone_size: .
v_call: TRBV7-2
cdr3_nt: TGTGCCAGCAGCCCAGTGGCGGGGGATTCACCCCTCCACTTT
cdr3_aa: CASSPVAGDSPLHF

d_call: TRBD1
j_call: TRBJ2-7
clone_size: .
v_call: TRBV3-1/TRBV3-2
cdr3_nt: TGTGCCAGCAGCCGAAAAGGGACAGGATGGCAGTACTTC
cdr3_aa: CASSRKGTGWQYF

d_call: TRBD2
j_call: TRBJ2-7
clone_size: .
v_call: TRBV2
cdr3_nt: TGTGCCAGCAGTGTTACTACCGGGCTAGCGGGAGAAAGCGAGCAGTACTTC
cdr3_aa: CASSVTTGLAGESEQYF

d_call: TRBD1
j_call: TRBJ1-2
clone_size: few
v_call: TRBV30
cdr3_nt: TGTGCCTCGCAGGGGGGCCGCCGTAACTATGGCTACACCTTC
cdr3_aa: CASQGGRRNYGYTF

d_call: .
j_call: TRBJ2-7
clone_size: .
v_call: TRBV20-1
cdr3_nt: TGCAGTGCTAGATTCTACGACGAGCAGTACTTC
cdr3_aa: CSARFYDEQYF

d_call: .
j_call: TRBJ1-1
clone_size: once
v_call: TRBV2
cdr3_nt: TGTGCCAGCAGTGATTCCAGGGCCAGCACTGAAGCTTTCTTT
cdr3_aa: CASSDSRASTEAFF

d_call: .
j_call: TRBJ1-5
clone_size: .
v_call: TRBV20-1
cdr3_nt: TGCAGTGCTAGTGGTGGACACCTTATGTTCCGGCAGCCCCAGCATTTT
cdr3_aa: CSASGGHLMFRQPQHF

d_call: .
j_call: TRBJ2-1
clone_size: .
v_call: TRBV9
cdr3_nt: TGTGCCAGCAGCGTTGGGGACAGCGGGCGCAATGAGCAGTTCTTC
cdr3_aa: CASSVGDSGRNEQFF

d_call: TRBD1
j_call: TRBJ2-7
clone_size: .
v_call: TRBV2
cdr3_nt: TGTGCCAGCAGTTCACCGGGACAGGGAGAGGGGCTCGAGCAGTACTTC
cdr3_aa: CASSSPGQGEGLEQYF

d_call: .
j_call: TRBJ1-2
clone_size: few
v_call: TRBV5-6
cdr3_nt: TGTGCCAGCAGCTTGGAGGGGCAGACCTATGGCTACACCTTC
cdr3_aa: CASSLEGQTYGYTF

d_call: TRBD1
j_call: TRBJ2-7
clone_size: .
v_call: TRBV11-3
cdr3_nt: TGTGCCAGCAGCTTAAGGACGGGGACAGGGGGCCGCTACGAGCAGTACTTC
cdr3_aa: CASSLRTGTGGRYEQYF

d_call: TRBD1
j_call: TRBJ1-4
clone_size: .
v_call: TRBV13
cdr3_nt: TGTGCCAGCAGCTTAGTGGGACAGGGTTGGGGAGAAAAACTGTTTTTT
cdr3_aa: CASSLVGQGWGEKLFF

d_call: TRBD1
j_call: TRBJ1-2
clone_size: once
v_call: TRBV27
cdr3_nt: TGTGCCAGCAGTCCCGAGACAGGGGTAACTGACTATGGCTACACCTTC
cdr3_aa: CASSPETGVTDYGYTF

d_call: TRBD2
j_call: TRBJ2-2
clone_size: .
v_call: TRBV20-1
cdr3_nt: TGCAGTGCTAGTAAGCTAGCGGGAGGCAACGGGGAGCTGTTTTTT
cdr3_aa: CSASKLAGGNGELFF

d_call: .
j_call: TRBJ2-1
clone_size: .
v_call: TRBV5-1
cdr3_nt: TGCGCCAGCTCCGCAGCCGGGGTCAACAGTGAGCAGTTCTTC
cdr3_aa: CASSAAGVNSEQFF

d_call: TRBD2
j_call: TRBJ2-7
clone_size: .
v_call: TRBV5-1
cdr3_nt: TGCGCCAGCAGCTTGGTGGGAGGGCCTTCCTACGAGCAGTACTTC
cdr3_aa: CASSLVGGPSYEQYF

d_call: TRBD1
j_call: TRBJ2-7
clone_size: .
v_call: TRBV7-6
cdr3_nt: TGTGCCAGCAGCTTTGGACAGGGGACCTACGAGCAGTACTTC
cdr3_aa: CASSFGQGTYEQYF

d_call: TRBD2
j_call: TRBJ2-3
clone_size: .
v_call: TRBV7-2
cdr3_nt: TGTGCCAGCAGCCCGACTAGCGGGAGAGGTGGGGGCACAGATACGCAGTATTTT
cdr3_aa: CASSPTSGRGGGTDTQYF

d_call: .
j_call: TRBJ2-3
clone_size: .
v_call: TRBV5-1
cdr3_nt: TGCGCCAGCAGTATCAGCGGTACTAGCACAGATACGCAGTATTTT
cdr3_aa: CASSISGTSTDTQYF

d_call: .
j_call: TRBJ1-4
clone_size: .
v_call: TRBV11-2
cdr3_nt: TGTGCCAGCAGCTTAGTGTCCCGGCTAGCAATCTCCGAAAAACTGTTTTTT
cdr3_aa: CASSLVSRLAISEKLFF

d_call: .
j_call: TRBJ1-6
clone_size: .
v_call: TRBV9
cdr3_nt: TGTGCCAGCAGCGTAAGTCCGACTGATAATTCACCCCTCCACTTT
cdr3_aa: CASSVSPTDNSPLHF

d_call: TRBD2
j_call: TRBJ2-7
clone_size: many
v_call: TRBV28
cdr3_nt: TGTGCCAGCAACCCGGGGGGGAGGTCCTACGAGCAGTACTTC
cdr3_aa: CASNPGGRSYEQYF

d_call: .
j_call: TRBJ1-2
clone_size: few
v_call: TRBV25-1
cdr3_nt: TGTGCCAGCAGAGGAGCAGGGACTAACTATGGCTACACCTTC
cdr3_aa: CASRGAGTNYGYTF

d_call: .
j_call: TRBJ2-2
clone_size: .
v_call: TRBV5-1
cdr3_nt: TGCGCCAGCGGGCGGAGGGACACCGGGGAGCTGTTTTTT
cdr3_aa: CASGRRDTGELFF

d_call: TRBD2
j_call: TRBJ2-7
clone_size: .
v_call: TRBV5-1
cdr3_nt: TGCGCCAGCAGGGGTGGACTAGCCTACGAGCAGTACTTC
cdr3_aa: CASRGGLAYEQYF

d_call: .
j_call: TRBJ2-3
clone_size: once
v_call: TRBV6-6
cdr3_nt: TGTGCCAGCAGTTACTCGAGGCAGGGGAGAACAGATACGCAGTATTTT
cdr3_aa: CASSYSRQGRTDTQYF

d_call: .
j_call: TRBJ2-7
clone_size: .
v_call: TRBV6-1
cdr3_nt: TGTGCCAGCAGTGAATTCCGCTACGAGCAGTACTTC
cdr3_aa: CASSEFRYEQYF

d_call: TRBD2
j_call: TRBJ2-5
clone_size: .
v_call: TRBV5-1
cdr3_nt: TGCGCCAGCAGCCCTTGGACTAGCGGGAGGACAGAGACCCAGTACTTC
cdr3_aa: CASSPWTSGRTETQYF

d_call: TRBD2
j_call: TRBJ2-7
clone_size: .
v_call: TRBV15
cdr3_nt: TGTGCCACCAGCAGAGATGCCGGGACTAGGTTTTTC
cdr3_aa: CATSRDAGTRFF

d_call: TRBD2
j_call: TRBJ2-5
clone_size: .
v_call: TRBV28
cdr3_nt: TGTGCCAGCAGTCCCCCACTAGCGGGAACAGAGACCCAGTACTTC
cdr3_aa: CASSPPLAGTETQYF

d_call: .
j_call: TRBJ1-6
clone_size: .
v_call: TRBV7-2
cdr3_nt: TGTGCCAGCAGCTTACAGGGGCAGAGTAATTCACCCCTCCACTTT
cdr3_aa: CASSLQGQSNSPLHF

d_call: .
j_call: TRBJ2-5
clone_size: .
v_call: TRBV28
cdr3_nt: TGTGCCAGCAGTCACAACACAGGCCGCCAAGAGACCCAGTACTTC
cdr3_aa: CASSHNTGRQETQYF

d_call: TRBD1
j_call: TRBJ1-6
clone_size: .
v_call: TRBV27
cdr3_nt: TGTGCCAGCAGTCCCGGGACAGATAATTCACCCCTCCACTTT
cdr3_aa: CASSPGTDNSPLHF

d_call: TRBD1
j_call: TRBJ2-2
clone_size: .
v_call: TRBV18
cdr3_nt: TGTGCCAGCTTCGACAGGGTAATGGGCACCGGGGAGCTGTTTTTT
cdr3_aa: CASFDRVMGTGELFF

d_call: .
j_call: TRBJ1-2
clone_size: .
v_call: TRBV9
cdr3_nt: TGTGCCAGCAGCGTATTCTTCTCGGGGGTTGGCGGCTACACCTTC
cdr3_aa: CASSVFFSGVGGYTF

d_call: TRBD1
j_call: TRBJ1-2
clone_size: .
v_call: TRBV5-6
cdr3_nt: TGTGCCAGCAGCGTGACAGGGAGCTATGGCTACACCTTC
cdr3_aa: CASSVTGSYGYTF

d_call: .
j_call: TRBJ2-7
clone_size: .
v_call: TRBV29-1
cdr3_nt: TGCAGCGCCTCTGGGGGGACGGGAACCTACGAGCAGTACTTC
cdr3_aa: CSASGGTGTYEQYF

d_call: TRBD2
j_call: TRBJ2-5
clone_size: .
v_call: TRBV2
cdr3_nt: TGTGCCAGCAGACCGACTAGCGGGAGGCAAGAGACCCAGTACTTC
cdr3_aa: CASRPTSGRQETQYF

d_call: .
j_call: TRBJ2-1
clone_size: .
v_call: TRBV19
cdr3_nt: TGTGCCAGTAGTGTTGACAGAAGCTCCTACAATGAGCAGTTCTTC
cdr3_aa: CASSVDRSSYNEQFF

d_call: .
j_call: TRBJ1-2
clone_size: .
v_call: TRBV28
cdr3_nt: TGTGCCAGCAGTTTACATGTTGCTAACTATGGCTACACCTTC
cdr3_aa: CASSLHVANYGYTF

d_call: TRBD1
j_call: TRBJ2-1
clone_size: few
v_call: TRBV19
cdr3_nt: TGTGCCAGTAGTACCCGGGACAGGACGCTTCGAACTGGCTCCTACAATGAGCAGTTCTTC
cdr3_aa: CASSTRDRTLRTGSYNEQFF

d_call: .
j_call: TRBJ2-7
clone_size: .
v_call: TRBV12-3/TRBV12-4
cdr3_nt: TGTGCCAGCAGTCCCGGGAGCGGGCGGCAGTACTTC
cdr3_aa: CASSPGSGRQYF

d_call: .
j_call: TRBJ1-2
clone_size: .
v_call: TRBV21-1
cdr3_nt: TGTGCCAGCAGCCCACAGGGGGGGGGCTACACCTTC
cdr3_aa: CASSPQGGGYTF